The clone carrying this T cell receptor beta chain was seen ten or more times. Its target is not known. The data stem from a study of regulatory T cells in long-lasting Graves disease. The study, taken as a whole, reports: Patients with persistent disease shared 2,500 or so public clonotypes, outpacing the roughly 970 shared by new patients. Small numbers of samples may have cut accuracy.

Time point specified: persistent/refractory GD, antithyroid drugs over 5 years with positive TRAb. PBMC-derived RNA was used for the TCR library. In building TCR beta libraries, iRepertoire HTBI primers were used together with Arm-PCR of CDR3 regions. TCRdb reanalysed the multiplex PCR reads using MiXCR and keeps one entry per CDR3 protein. This sample has some 340,000 distinct CDR3 sequences, with 20% to 25% found just once. The CDR3 loop spans 14 amino acids. The germline V and J ends were trimmed by 4 bases and 0 bases, with 5 bases remaining between them. Germline values: CDR1 KGHDR, CDR2 SFDVKD. The starting material was peripheral blood mononuclear cells (PBMCs), obtained when the disease was refractory, from a patient treated with antithyroid drugs. The sequence came from a woman aged 40 to 50 with Graves disease. V gene TRBV24-1 combines with J gene TRBJ2-2; D gene ambiguous. The CDR3: CATSEGPNTGELFF. The CDR3 nucleotides are TGTGCCACCAGTGAAGGGCCGAACACCGGGGAGCTGTTTTTT.